This TCR beta chain came from a study of blood T cell repertoires in COVID-19. The sample holds a few counts of this clone. Per germline, CDR1 SGHTA and CDR2 FQGNSA. After removal of 5 bases from V and 3 bases from J, the junction contained 6 bases not matched to a gene. The CDR3 has 15 amino acids. How the authors handled the data: Quantification of nucleated cells was approximated via reference gene primer amplification. Only in-frame clones appear in the TCRdb table, and some are missing; sequencing was by immunoSEQ multiplex PCR. V and J calls and clone size follow that table, whereas D and trimming were derived from the DNA. This sample has fewer than 85,000 clones, with approximately 83% found just once.

Sequences were obtained from peripheral blood. The source is a human donor in a cohort sampled during active COVID-19. V usage is TRBV7-2 and J usage is TRBJ2-2; 7 bases align to TRBD1. CDR3 in amino acids: CASSPPGGYTGELFF. As DNA, the CDR3 is TGTGCCAGCAGCCCTCCAGGGGGATACACCGGGGAGCTGTTTTTT.